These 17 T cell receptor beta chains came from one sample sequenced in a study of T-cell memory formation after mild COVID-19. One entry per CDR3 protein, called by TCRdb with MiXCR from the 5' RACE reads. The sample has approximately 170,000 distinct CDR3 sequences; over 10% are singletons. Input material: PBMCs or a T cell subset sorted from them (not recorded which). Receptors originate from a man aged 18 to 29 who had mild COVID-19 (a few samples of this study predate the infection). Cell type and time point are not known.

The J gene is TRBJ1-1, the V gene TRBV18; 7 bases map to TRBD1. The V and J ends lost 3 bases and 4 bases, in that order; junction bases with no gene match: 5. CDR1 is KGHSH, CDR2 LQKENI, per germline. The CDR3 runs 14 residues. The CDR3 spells CASSPQSGGTEAFF. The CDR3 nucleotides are TGTGCCAGCTCACCCCAATCAGGGGGCACTGAAGCTTTCTTT.

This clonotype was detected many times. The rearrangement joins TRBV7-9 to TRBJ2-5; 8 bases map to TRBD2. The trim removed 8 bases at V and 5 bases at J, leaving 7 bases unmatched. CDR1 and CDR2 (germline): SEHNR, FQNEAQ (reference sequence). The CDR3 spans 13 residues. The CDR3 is CASRGGARETQYF. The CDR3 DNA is TGTGCCAGCCGGGGGGGGGCTCGGGAGACCCAGTACTTC.

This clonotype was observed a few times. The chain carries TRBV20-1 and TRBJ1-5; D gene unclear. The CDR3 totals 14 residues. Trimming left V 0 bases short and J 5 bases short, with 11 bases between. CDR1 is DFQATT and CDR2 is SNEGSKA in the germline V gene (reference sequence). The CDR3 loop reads CSARDRLGYQPQHF. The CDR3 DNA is TGCAGTGCTAGAGATCGACTGGGGTATCAGCCCCAGCATTTT.

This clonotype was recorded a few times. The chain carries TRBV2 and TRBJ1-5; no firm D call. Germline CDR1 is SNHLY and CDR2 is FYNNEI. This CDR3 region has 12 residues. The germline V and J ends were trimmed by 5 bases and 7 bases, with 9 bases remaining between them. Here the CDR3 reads CASSYTGQPQHF. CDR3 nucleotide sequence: TGTGCCAGCAGTTACACCGGCCAGCCCCAGCATTTT.

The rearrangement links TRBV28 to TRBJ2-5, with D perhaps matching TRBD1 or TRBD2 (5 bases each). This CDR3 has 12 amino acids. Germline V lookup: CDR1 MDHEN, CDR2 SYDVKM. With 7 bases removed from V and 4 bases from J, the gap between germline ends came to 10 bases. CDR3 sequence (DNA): TGTGCCAGCATTGATGGGGGAGAGACCCAGTACTTC. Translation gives CASIDGGETQYF.

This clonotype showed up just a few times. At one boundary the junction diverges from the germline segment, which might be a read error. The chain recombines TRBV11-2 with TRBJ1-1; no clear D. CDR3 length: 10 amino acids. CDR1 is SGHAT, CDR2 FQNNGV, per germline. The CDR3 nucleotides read TGTGCCAGCAGCCCCAGACTACCGATCTTT. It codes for CASSPRLPIF.

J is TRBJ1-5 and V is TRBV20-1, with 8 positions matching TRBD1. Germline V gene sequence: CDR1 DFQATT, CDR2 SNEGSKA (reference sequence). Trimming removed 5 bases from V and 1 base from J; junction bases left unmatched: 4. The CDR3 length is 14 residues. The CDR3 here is CSAADRASNQPQHF. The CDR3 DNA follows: TGCAGTGCTGCGGACAGGGCGAGCAATCAGCCCCAGCATTTT.

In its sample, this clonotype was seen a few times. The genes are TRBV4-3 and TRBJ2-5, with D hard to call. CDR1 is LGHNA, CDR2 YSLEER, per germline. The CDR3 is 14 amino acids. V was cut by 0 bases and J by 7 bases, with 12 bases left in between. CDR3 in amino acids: CASSQDLRIATQYF. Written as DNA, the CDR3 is TGCGCCAGCAGCCAAGATTTGAGGATTGCGACCCAGTACTTC.

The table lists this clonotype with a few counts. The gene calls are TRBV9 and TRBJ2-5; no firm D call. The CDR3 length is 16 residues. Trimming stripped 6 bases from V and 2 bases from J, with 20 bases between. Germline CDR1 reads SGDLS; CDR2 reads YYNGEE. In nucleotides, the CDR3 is TGTGCCAGCACCAAGGGTGGGGAAAATTTGCAAGAGACCCAGTACTTC. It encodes CASTKGGENLQETQYF.

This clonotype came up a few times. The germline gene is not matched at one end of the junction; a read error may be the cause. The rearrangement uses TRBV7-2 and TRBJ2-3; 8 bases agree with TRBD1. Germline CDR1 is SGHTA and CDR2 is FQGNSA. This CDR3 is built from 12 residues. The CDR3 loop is CASSPTGTGPDF. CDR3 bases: TGTGCCAGCAGCCCAACCGGGACAGGACCGGATTTT.

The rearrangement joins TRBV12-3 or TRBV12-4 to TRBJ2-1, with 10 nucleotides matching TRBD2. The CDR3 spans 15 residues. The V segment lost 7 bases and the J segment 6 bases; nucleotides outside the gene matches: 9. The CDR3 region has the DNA TGTGCCAGCACCCCGGGACTAGCGTTAATCAATGAGCAGTTCTTC. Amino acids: CASTPGLALINEQFF.

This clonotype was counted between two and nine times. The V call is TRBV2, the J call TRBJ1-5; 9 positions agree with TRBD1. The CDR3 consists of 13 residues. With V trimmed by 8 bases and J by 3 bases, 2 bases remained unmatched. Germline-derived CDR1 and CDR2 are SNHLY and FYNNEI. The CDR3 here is CASDRGNNQPQHF. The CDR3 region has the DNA TGTGCCAGCGACAGGGGGAACAATCAGCCCCAGCATTTT.

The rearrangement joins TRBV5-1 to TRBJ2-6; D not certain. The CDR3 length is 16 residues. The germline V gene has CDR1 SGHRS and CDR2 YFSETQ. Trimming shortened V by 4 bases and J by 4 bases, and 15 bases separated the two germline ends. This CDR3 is CASSPDGRPGANVLTF. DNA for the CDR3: TGCGCCAGCAGCCCCGACGGGCGCCCCGGGGCCAACGTCCTGACTTTC.

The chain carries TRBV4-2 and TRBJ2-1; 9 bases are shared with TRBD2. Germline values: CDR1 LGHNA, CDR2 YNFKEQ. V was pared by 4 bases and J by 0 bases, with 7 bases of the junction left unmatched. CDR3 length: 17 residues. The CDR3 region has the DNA TGTGCCAGCAGCCGGGCTAGCGGGGTTAGCTCCTACAATGAGCAGTTCTTC. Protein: CASSRASGVSSYNEQFF.

Here the CDR3 DNA reads TGCAGTGCTAGAGATCGGCTATCCGGCCCCTACGAGCAGTACTTC. Amino acids: CSARDRLSGPYEQYF. The chain links TRBV20-1 to TRBJ2-7; D ambiguous. Looked up from germline, CDR1 is DFQATT and CDR2 is SNEGSKA (reference sequence). Trimming removed 0 bases at V and 2 bases at J, with 14 bases between. This CDR3 is 15 amino acids long.

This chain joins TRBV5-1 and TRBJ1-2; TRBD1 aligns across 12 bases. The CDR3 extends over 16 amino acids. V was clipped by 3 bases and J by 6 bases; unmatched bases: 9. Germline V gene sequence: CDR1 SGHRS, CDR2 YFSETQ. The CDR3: CASSYGTGGAGDGYTF. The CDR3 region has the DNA TGCGCCAGCAGCTATGGGACAGGGGGCGCCGGCGATGGCTACACCTTC.

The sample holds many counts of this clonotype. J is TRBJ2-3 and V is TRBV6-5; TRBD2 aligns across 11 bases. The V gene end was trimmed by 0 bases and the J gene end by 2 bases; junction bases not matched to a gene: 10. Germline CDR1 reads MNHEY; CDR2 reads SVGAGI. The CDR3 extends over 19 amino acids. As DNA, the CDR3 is TGTGCCAGCAGTTACTCGATCCCCACTAGCGGGGGCCTCACAGATACGCAGTATTTT. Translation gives CASSYSIPTSGGLTDTQYF.